This TCR beta chain is from a study of T cell repertoires in cytomegalovirus infection (dated by TCRdb to between 2019 and 2020). With respect to the entire study: Recently identified HLA-C-restricted CMV epitopes, whose presentation resists viral immunomodulation, were targeted by peptide stimulations together with well-studied HLA-B-restricted epitopes. Because public TCR beta signatures pointed to carriage of CMV infection together with the matching HLA type, the HLA type of each donor mattered for the analysis.

Remarks on this clonotype: Its antigen is currently not known. No quality values exist for individual bases; no much larger clone is one base distant.

This specimen's treatment or condition label, interpreted: in vitro stimulation with specific CMV peptide epitopes to enrich CMV-specific T cells. Sequencing used an Illumina HiSeq 1500. Clones were called with MiXCR by TCRdb after fastp trimmed the public reads at Q25, and only in-frame beta chains were retained. Identical CDR3 protein sequences are pooled into one entry, listed with their most common genes and DNA. This sample has roughly 800,000 distinct CDR3 sequences in its table, and roughly 29% of those were observed once. Jointly, the top ten make up about 12% of the sample. General findings and caveats noted by the study authors: Carriers of CMV infection plus the relevant HLA type were discriminated by the cumulative frequency of public TCR beta family members in the study cohort and in an independent roughly 340-donor cohort. The ex vivo response was dominated by HLA-C-restricted CMV-specific TCR beta clonotypes, which also provided the single most frequent clonotype in two of eight donors.

The sample in question was cultured CD8+ T cells from PBMCs, obtained from culture after CMV antigen stimulation. The TCR was taken from a human donor in good health (CMV status not recorded). Some clones in this sample may be carry-over from other donors' samples.

The CDR3 corresponds to CASTQLGNVQAFF. The DNA reads as follows: TGTGCCTCCACACAGCTCGGGAACGTTCAAGCTTTCTTT. This sequence uses TRBV6-2 or TRBV6-3 and TRBJ1-1, with the D gene too uncertain to name. The junction shows trimming of 11 bases on V and 9 bases on J, plus 22 bases between the germline ends. The germline V gene yields MNHEY for CDR1 and SVGEGT for CDR2. The CDR3, cysteine through phenylalanine, is 13 amino acids long. Of all the DNA, just the CDR3 is kept, 39 bases in frame from base 1.